This TCR beta chain appears in the sequencing data of a study of CD8 T cells in ankylosing spondylitis. This clonotype has at least ten counts. This CDR3 spans 16 amino acids. From germline, CDR1 is SGDLS and CDR2 YYNGEE. J gave up 8 bases and V 3 bases, and 9 bases lay outside the gene matches. TCRdb processed the 5' RACE reads anew with MiXCR; each CDR3 protein has one entry. This sample carries around 40,000 distinct CDR3 sequences, roughly 2.6% of them seen once, and the ten largest clones take 4.6%. The clonotype was recovered from a male donor with ankylosing spondylitis or in good health (not recorded which). The chain links TRBV9 to TRBJ2-3; 13 bases align to TRBD2. Sequencing was performed on blood, either unsorted or a sorted T cell fraction (not recorded which). CDR3 sequence (DNA): TGTGCCAGCAGCGGCACTAGCGGGAGGGCCTATAGTACGCAGTATTTT. Amino acid sequence: CASSGTSGRAYSTQYF.